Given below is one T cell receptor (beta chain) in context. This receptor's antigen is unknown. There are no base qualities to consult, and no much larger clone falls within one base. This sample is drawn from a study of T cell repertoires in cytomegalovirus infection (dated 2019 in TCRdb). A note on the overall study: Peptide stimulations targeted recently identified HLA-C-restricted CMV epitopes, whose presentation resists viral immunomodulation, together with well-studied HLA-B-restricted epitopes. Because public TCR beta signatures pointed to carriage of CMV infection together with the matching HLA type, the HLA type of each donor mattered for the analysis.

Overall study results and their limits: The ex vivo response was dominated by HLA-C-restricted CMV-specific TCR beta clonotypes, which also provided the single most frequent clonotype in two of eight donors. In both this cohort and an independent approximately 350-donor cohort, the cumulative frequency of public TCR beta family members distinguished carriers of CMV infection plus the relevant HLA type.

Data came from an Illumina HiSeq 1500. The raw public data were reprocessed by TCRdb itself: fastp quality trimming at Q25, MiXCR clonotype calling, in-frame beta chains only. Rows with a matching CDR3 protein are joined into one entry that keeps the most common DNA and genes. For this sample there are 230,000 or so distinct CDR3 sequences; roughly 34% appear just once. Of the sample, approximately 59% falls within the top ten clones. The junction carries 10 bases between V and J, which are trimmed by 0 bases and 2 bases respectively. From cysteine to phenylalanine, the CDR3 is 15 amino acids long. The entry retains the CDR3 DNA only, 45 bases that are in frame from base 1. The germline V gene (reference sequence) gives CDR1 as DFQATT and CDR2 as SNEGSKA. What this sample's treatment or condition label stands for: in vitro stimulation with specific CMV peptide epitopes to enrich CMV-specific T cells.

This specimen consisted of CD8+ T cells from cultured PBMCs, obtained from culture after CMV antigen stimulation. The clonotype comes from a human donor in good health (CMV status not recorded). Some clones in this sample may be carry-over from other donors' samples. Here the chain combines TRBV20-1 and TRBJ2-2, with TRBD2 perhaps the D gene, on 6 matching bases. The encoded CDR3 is CSAREEGLNTGELFF. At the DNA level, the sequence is TGCAGTGCTAGAGAAGAGGGACTCAACACCGGGGAGCTGTTTTTT.